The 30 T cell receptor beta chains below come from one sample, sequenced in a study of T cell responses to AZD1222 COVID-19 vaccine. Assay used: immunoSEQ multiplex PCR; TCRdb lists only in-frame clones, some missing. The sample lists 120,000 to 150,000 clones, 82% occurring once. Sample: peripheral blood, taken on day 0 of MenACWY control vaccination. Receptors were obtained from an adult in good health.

The CDR3 DNA reads as TGTGCCAGCAGCCCTGTATCTGGAAACACCATATATTTT. As protein: CASSPVSGNTIYF. The V and J genes are TRBV7-2 and TRBJ1-3; unclear D gene. Per germline, CDR1 SGHTA and CDR2 FQGNSA. The CDR3 runs 13 residues. Trimming stripped 5 bases from V and 1 base from J, with 6 bases between.

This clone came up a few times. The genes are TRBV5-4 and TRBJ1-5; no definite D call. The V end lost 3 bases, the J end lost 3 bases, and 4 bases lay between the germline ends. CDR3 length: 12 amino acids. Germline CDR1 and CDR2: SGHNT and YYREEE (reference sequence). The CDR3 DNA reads TGTGCCAGCAGCTCAGACAATCAGCCCCAGCATTTT. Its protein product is CASSSDNQPQHF.

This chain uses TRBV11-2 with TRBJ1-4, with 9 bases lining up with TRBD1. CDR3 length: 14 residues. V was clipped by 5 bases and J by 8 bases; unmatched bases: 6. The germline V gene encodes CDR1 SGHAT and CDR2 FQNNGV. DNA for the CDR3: TGTGCCAGCAGCCTGGGGACAGGGACAGAAAAACTGTTTTTT. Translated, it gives CASSLGTGTEKLFF.

In DNA, the CDR3 is TGTGCCAGCAGCTTAAGGACAGGGGATCACACTGAAGCTTTCTTT. Amino acid sequence: CASSLRTGDHTEAFF. This chain joins TRBV11-2 and TRBJ1-1; 9 bases are shared with TRBD1. Germline lookup yields CDR1 SGHAT and CDR2 FQNNGV. V shed 2 bases and J 3 bases; nucleotides not matched to a gene: 4. This CDR3 is 15 amino acids long.

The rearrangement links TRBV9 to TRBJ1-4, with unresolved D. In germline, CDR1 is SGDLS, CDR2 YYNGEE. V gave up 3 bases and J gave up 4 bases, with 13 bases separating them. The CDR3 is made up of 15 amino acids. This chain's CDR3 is CASSGGWSHNEKLFF. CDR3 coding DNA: TGTGCCAGCAGCGGTGGGTGGAGTCATAATGAAAAACTGTTTTTT.

CDR3 amino acids: CASSTSHQPQHF. As DNA, the CDR3 is TGTGCCAGTAGTACCTCGCATCAGCCCCAGCATTTT. V is TRBV19 and J is TRBJ1-5, with no clear D. CDR3 length: 12 amino acids. Trimming removed 4 bases at V and 5 bases at J, with 6 bases between. The germline V gene has CDR1 LNHDA and CDR2 SQIVND (reference sequence). Together with reference TRBV19 and TRBJ1-5, the CDR3 gives the full variable domain: DGGITQSPKYLFRKEGQNVTLSCEQNLNHDAMYWYRQDPGQGLRLIYYSQIVNDFQKGDIAEGYSVSREKKESFPLTVTSAQKNPTAFYLCASSTSHQPQHFGDGTRLSIL.

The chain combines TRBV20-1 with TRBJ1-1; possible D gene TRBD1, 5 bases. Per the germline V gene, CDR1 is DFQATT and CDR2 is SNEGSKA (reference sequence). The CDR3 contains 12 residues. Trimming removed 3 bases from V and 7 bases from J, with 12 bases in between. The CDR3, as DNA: TGCAGTGCTAGTGCCGTGAGGGGTGAAGCTTTCTTT. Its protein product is CSASAVRGEAFF.

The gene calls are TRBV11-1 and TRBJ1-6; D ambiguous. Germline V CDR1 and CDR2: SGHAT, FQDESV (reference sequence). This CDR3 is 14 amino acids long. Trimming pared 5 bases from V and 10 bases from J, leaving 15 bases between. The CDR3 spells CASSAVPPASPLHF. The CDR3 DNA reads TGTGCCAGCAGCGCCGTCCCACCCGCATCACCCCTCCACTTT.

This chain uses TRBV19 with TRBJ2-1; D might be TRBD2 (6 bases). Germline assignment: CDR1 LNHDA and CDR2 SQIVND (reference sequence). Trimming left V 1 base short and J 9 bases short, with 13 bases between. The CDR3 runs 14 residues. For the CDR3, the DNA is TGTGCCAGTAGTATAGGCGGGGCCGTTCGTGAGCAGTTCTTC. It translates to CASSIGGAVREQFF.

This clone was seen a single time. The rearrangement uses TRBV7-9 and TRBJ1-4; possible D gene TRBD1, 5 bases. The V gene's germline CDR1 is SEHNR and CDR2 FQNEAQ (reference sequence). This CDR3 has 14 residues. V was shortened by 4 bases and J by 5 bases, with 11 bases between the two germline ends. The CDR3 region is CASSYGTGNEKLFF. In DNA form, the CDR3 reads TGTGCCAGCAGCTACGGGACGGGGAATGAAAAACTGTTTTTT.

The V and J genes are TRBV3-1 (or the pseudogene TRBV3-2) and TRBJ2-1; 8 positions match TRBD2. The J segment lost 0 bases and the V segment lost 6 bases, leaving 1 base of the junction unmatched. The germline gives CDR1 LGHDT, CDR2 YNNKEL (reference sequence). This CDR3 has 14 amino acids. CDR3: CASSTSGSYNEQFF. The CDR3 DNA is TGTGCCAGCAGTACTAGCGGCTCCTACAATGAGCAGTTCTTC.

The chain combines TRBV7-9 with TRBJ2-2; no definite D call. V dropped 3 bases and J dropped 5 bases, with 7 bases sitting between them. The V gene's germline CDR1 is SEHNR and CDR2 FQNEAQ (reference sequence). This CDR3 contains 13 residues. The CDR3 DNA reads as TGTGCCAGCAGCTTCCAGTGGACCGGGGAGCTGTTTTTT. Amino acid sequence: CASSFQWTGELFF.

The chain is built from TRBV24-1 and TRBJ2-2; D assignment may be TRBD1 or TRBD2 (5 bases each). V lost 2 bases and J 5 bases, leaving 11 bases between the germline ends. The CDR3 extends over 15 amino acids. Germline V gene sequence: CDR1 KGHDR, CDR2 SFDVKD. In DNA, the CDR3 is TGTGCCACCAGTGATTGGGGGAGACAGACCGGGGAGCTGTTTTTT. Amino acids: CATSDWGRQTGELFF.

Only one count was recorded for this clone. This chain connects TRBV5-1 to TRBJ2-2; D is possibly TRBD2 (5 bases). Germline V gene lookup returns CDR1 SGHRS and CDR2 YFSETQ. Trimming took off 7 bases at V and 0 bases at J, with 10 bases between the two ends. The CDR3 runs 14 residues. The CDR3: CASFRGSNTGELFF. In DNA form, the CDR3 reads TGCGCCAGCTTTCGCGGGTCGAACACCGGGGAGCTGTTTTTT.

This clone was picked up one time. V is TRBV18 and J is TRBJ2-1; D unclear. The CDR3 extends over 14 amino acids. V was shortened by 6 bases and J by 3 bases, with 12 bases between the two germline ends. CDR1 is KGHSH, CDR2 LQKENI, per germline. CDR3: CASSPDLIYNEQFF. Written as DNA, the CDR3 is TGTGCCAGCTCTCCCGACTTGATCTACAATGAGCAGTTCTTC. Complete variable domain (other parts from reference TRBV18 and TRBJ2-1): NAGVMQNPRHLVRRRGQEARLRCSPMKGHSHVYWYRQLPEEGLKFMVYLQKENIIDESGMPKERFSAEFPKEGPSILRIQQVVRGDSAAYFCASSPDLIYNEQFFGPGTRLTVL.

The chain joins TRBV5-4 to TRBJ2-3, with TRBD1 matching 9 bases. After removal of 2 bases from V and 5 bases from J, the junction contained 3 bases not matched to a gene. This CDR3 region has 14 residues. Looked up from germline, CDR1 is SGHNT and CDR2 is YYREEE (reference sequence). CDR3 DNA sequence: TGTGCCAGCAGCTTCGACAGGGGGGGAGATACGCAGTATTTT. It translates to CASSFDRGGDTQYF.

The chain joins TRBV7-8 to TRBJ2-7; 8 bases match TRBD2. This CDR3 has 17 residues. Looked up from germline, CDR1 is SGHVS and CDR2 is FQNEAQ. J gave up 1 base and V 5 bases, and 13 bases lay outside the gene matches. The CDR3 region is CASSQRSGGGPSYEQYF. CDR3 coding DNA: TGTGCCAGCAGCCAAAGGTCTGGCGGGGGGCCGTCCTACGAGCAGTACTTC.

CDR3 loop: CASSQERSRSSGNTIYF. The CDR3 DNA reads as TGTGCCAGCAGCCAAGAAAGATCCAGGTCGTCCGGAAACACCATATATTTT. J is TRBJ1-3 and V is TRBV4-2; D not certain. The CDR3 length is 17 residues. CDR1 LGHNA and CDR2 YNFKEQ come from the germline V gene. V shed 0 bases and J shed 4 bases, with 16 bases lying between them.

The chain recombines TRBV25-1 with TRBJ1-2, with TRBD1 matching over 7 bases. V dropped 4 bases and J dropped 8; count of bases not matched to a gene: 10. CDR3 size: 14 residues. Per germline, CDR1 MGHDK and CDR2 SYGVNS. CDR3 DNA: TGTGCCAGCAGTGCCGATACAGGGGTGGGCGGCTACACCTTC. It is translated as CASSADTGVGGYTF.

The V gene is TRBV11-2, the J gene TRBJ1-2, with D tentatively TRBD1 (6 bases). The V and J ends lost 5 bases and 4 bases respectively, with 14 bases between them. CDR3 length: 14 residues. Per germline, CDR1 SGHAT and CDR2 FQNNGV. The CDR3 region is CASSEGEAAYGYTF. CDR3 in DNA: TGTGCCAGCAGCGAGGGGGAGGCGGCCTATGGCTACACCTTC.

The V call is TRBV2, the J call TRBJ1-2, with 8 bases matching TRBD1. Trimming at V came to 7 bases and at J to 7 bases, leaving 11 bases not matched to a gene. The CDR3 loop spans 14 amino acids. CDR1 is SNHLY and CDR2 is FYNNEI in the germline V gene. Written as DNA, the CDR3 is TGTGCCAGCAATCATCAGGGGGCAGTAAGTGGCTACACCTTC. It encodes CASNHQGAVSGYTF.

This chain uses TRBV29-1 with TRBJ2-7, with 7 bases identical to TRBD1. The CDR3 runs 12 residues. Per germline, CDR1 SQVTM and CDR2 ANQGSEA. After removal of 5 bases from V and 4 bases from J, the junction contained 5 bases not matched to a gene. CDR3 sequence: CSVTGERYEQYF. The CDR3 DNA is TGCAGCGTTACAGGGGAGAGGTACGAGCAGTACTTC.

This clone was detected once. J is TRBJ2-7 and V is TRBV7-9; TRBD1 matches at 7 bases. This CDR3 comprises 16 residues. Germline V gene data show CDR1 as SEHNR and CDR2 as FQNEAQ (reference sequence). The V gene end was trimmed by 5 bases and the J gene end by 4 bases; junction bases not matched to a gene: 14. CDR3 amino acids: CASSPISGDRIYEQYF. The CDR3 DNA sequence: TGTGCCAGCAGCCCCATCTCAGGGGACAGAATATACGAGCAGTACTTC.

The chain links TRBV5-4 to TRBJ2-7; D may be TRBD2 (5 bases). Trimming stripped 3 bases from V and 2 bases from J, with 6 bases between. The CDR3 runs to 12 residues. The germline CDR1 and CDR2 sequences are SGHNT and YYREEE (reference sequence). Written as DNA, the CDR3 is TGTGCCAGCAGCTCTAGCCCCTACGAGCAGTACTTC. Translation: CASSSSPYEQYF.

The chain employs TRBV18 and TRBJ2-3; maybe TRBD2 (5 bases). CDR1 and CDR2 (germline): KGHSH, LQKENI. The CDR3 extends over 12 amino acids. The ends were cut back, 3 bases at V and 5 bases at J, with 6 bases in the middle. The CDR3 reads CASSPGLDTQYF. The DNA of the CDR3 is TGTGCCAGCTCACCTGGACTAGATACGCAGTATTTT.

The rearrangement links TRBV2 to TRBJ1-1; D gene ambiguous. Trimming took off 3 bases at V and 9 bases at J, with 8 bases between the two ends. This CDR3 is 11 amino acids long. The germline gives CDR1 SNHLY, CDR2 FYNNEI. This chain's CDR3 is CASSEGSKAFF. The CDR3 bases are TGTGCCAGCAGTGAGGGGAGTAAAGCTTTCTTT.

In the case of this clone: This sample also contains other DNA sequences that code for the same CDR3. As DNA, the CDR3 is TGCGCCAGCAGCTTGGGGGATAGGGTATACGAGCAGTACTTC. Its protein product is CASSLGDRVYEQYF. V is TRBV5-1 and J is TRBJ2-7; D gene uncertain. This CDR3 has 14 amino acids. The germline V and J ends were trimmed by 0 bases and 4 bases, with 11 bases remaining between them. The germline V gene encodes CDR1 SGHRS and CDR2 YFSETQ.

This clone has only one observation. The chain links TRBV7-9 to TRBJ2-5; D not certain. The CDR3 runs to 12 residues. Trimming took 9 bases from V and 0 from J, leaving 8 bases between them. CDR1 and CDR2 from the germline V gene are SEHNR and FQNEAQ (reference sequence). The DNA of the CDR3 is TGTGCCAGTAGTCTATACCAAGAGACCCAGTACTTC. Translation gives CASSLYQETQYF.

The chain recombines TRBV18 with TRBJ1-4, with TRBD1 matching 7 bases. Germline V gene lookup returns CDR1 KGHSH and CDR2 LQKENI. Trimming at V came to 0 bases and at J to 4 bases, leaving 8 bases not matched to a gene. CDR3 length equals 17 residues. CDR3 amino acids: CASSPPDRVGNNEKLFF. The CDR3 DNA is TGTGCCAGCTCACCACCAGACAGGGTGGGTAATAATGAAAAACTGTTTTTT.

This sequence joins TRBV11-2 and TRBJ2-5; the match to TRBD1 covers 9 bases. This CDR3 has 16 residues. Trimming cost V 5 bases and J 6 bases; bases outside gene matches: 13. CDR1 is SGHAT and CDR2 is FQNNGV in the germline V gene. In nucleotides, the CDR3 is TGTGCCAGCAGCCCCGGTCCGGGACAGGGTCTACAGACCCAGTACTTC. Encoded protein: CASSPGPGQGLQTQYF.